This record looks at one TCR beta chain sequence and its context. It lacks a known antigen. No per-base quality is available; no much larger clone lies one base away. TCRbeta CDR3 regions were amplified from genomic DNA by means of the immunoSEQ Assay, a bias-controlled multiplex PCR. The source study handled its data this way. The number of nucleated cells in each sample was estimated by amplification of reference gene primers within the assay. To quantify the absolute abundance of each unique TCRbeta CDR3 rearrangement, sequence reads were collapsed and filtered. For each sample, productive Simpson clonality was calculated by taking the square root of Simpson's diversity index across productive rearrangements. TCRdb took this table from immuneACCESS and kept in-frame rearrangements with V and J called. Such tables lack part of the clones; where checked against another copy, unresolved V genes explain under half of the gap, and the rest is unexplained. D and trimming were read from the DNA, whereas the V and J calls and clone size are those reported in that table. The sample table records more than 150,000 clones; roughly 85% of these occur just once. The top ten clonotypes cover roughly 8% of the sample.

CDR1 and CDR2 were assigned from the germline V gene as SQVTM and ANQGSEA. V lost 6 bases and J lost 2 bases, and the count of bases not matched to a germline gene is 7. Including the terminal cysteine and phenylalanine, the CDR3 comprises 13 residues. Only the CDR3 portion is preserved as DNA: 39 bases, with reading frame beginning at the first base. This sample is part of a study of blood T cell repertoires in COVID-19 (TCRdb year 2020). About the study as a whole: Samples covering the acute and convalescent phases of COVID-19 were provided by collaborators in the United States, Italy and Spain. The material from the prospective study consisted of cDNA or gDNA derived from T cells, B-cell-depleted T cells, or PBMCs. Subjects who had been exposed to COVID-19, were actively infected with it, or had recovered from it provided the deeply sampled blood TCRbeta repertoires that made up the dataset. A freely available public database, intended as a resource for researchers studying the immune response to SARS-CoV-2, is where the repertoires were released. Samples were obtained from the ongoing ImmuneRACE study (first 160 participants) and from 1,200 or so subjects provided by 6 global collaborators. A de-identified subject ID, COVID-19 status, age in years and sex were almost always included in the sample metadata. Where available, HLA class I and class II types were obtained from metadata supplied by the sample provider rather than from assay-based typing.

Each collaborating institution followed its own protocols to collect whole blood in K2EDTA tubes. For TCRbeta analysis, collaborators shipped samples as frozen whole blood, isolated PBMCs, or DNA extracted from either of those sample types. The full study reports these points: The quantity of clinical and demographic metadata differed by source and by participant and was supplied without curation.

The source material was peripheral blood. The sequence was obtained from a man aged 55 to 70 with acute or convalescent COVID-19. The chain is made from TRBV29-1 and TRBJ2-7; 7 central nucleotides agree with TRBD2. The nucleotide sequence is TGCAGCGTATTGCGGGAGTATCCCTACGAGCAGTACTTC. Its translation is CSVLREYPYEQYF.